These 32 T cell receptor beta chains originate from one sample sequenced in a study of CD8+CD57+ T cells in acquired aplastic anemia. Sequenced patients had shown CD8+CD57+ cell expansion by flow cytometry. It was genomic DNA that served as the template for profiling TCR beta VDJ and CDR3. TCRdb re-derived calls from the reads in MiXCR, one entry per CDR3 protein. Of about 160,000 distinct CDR3 sequences listed, less than 50% are singletons. The sample taken for sequencing was sorted CD4+, CD8+, or CD8+CD57+ T cells (not recorded which) from PBMCs. The receptors stem from a human donor with aplastic anemia.

The rearrangement uses TRBV2 and TRBJ2-3; D possibly corresponds to TRBD2 (5 bases). Trimming pared 4 bases from V and 9 bases from J, leaving 14 bases between. This CDR3 contains 13 residues. Per the germline V gene, CDR1 is SNHLY and CDR2 is FYNNEI. CDR3 DNA sequence: TGTGCCAGCAGTGGGAGGACTTCCGGGACGCAGTATTTT. Encoded protein: CASSGRTSGTQYF.

V is TRBV9 and J is TRBJ2-7, with D perhaps assigned TRBD1 or TRBD2 (5 bases each). CDR1 is SGDLS, CDR2 YYNGEE, per germline. The CDR3 extends over 15 amino acids. Trimming left V 0 bases short and J 0 bases short, with 10 bases between. CDR3 region: CASSVGDGTSYEQYF. The CDR3 DNA is TGTGCCAGCAGCGTAGGGGACGGGACCTCCTACGAGCAGTACTTC.

The V call is TRBV29-1, the J call TRBJ2-5; the D is unclear. The CDR3 spans 13 residues. Germline CDR1 is SQVTM and CDR2 is ANQGSEA. V dropped 2 bases and J dropped 4 bases, with 11 bases sitting between them. This CDR3 is CSVELGDLETQYF. Written as DNA, the CDR3 is TGCAGCGTTGAACTGGGTGACCTAGAGACCCAGTACTTC.

As for this clonotype: A much larger clone lies one base from this, so it may be a read error. The CDR3 end shows no conserved phenylalanine or tryptophan, and so a read error is likely. DNA of the CDR3: TGTGCCAGCAGCCAGACAGTCTACGAGCAGTACTAC. It is translated as CASSQTVYEQYY. V is TRBV5-5 and J is TRBJ2-7; possibly TRBD1 for D (5 bases). The CDR3 extends over 12 amino acids. V was pared by 4 bases and J by 3 bases, with 8 bases between. CDR1 and CDR2 from the germline V gene are SGHKS and YYEKEE (reference sequence).

This clonotype was found once. The chain is built from TRBV6-4 and TRBJ1-5, with 7 bases lining up with TRBD1. Losses at the gene ends were 5 bases for V and 6 bases for J; bases not matched to a gene: 7. This CDR3 spans 14 amino acids. The germline CDR1 and CDR2 sequences are MRHNA and SNTAGT. The CDR3 spells CASSIETGTQPQHF. The CDR3 region has the DNA TGTGCCAGCAGTATCGAGACAGGGACTCAGCCCCAGCATTTT.

The genes are TRBV20-1 and TRBJ2-5, with TRBD1 matching over 8 bases. Germline V gene sequence: CDR1 DFQATT, CDR2 SNEGSKA (reference sequence). V was clipped by 6 bases and J by 1 base; unmatched bases: 7. The CDR3 runs 14 residues. This CDR3 reads CSAARGTGQETQYF. For the CDR3, the DNA is TGCAGTGCGGCCAGAGGGACAGGCCAAGAGACCCAGTACTTC.

The chain is built from TRBV19 and TRBJ1-1; D may be TRBD1 (5 bases). The CDR3 has 14 amino acids. The germline V gene encodes CDR1 LNHDA and CDR2 SQIVND (reference sequence). Trimming cost V 4 bases and J 1 base, with 10 bases left between them. CDR3 amino acids: CASSKDTANTEAFF. DNA for the CDR3: TGTGCCAGTAGTAAGGACACAGCGAACACTGAAGCTTTCTTT.

The V gene is TRBV10-2, the J gene TRBJ2-7, with TRBD2 as a possible D gene (6 bases). The V end was cut by 5 bases, the J end by 2 bases, with 16 bases between. This CDR3 has 15 residues. The V gene's germline CDR1 is WSHSY and CDR2 SAAADI. The CDR3 DNA is TGCGCCAGCAGTCCGATAGCGGTAGGAGCCTACGAGCAGTACTTC. This gives the protein CASSPIAVGAYEQYF.

The gene calls are TRBV11-2 and TRBJ2-7, with 14 bases fitting TRBD2. After removal of 5 bases from V and 6 bases from J, the junction contained 9 bases not matched to a gene. The CDR3 is 16 amino acids. The V gene's germline CDR1 is SGHAT and CDR2 FQNNGV. Written as DNA, the CDR3 is TGTGCCAGCAGCCGACCGGGACTAGCGGGAGAGCGCGAGCAGTACTTC. It translates to CASSRPGLAGEREQYF.

The chain recombines TRBV5-6 with TRBJ1-1, with D possibly matching TRBD1 (6 bases). CDR1 SGHDT and CDR2 YYEEEE come from the germline V gene. Trimming took off 5 bases at V and 8 bases at J, with 19 bases between the two ends. There are 14 residues in the CDR3. The CDR3 DNA follows: TGTGCCAGCAGTCGGGGGGGCCCCGTGGCGGAAGCTTTCTTT. It is translated as CASSRGGPVAEAFF.

This clonotype has just a few counts. V is TRBV27 and J is TRBJ2-2; D not resolved. The length of the CDR3 is 15 residues. The germline V and J ends were trimmed by 6 bases and 7 bases, with 18 bases remaining between them. CDR1 and CDR2 from the germline V gene are MNHEY and SMNVEV (reference sequence). CDR3 protein: CASRPPNEVGGELFF. The DNA of the CDR3 is TGTGCCAGCAGACCCCCGAATGAGGTGGGCGGGGAGCTGTTTTTT.

This clonotype has a count of ten or more. V is TRBV4-2 and J is TRBJ2-3, with TRBD2 matching over 8 bases. This CDR3 contains 17 residues. Unmatched junction bases numbered 5, after V lost 0 bases and J lost 0 bases. Germline values: CDR1 LGHNA, CDR2 YNFKEQ. The CDR3 is CASSQDGSGKSTDTQYF. The CDR3 bases are TGTGCCAGCAGCCAAGATGGTAGCGGGAAAAGCACAGATACGCAGTATTTT.

This clonotype has at least ten counts. J is TRBJ2-7 and V is TRBV7-2; D possibly corresponds to TRBD2 (6 bases). The CDR3 sequence is 13 residues long. CDR1 and CDR2 (germline): SGHTA, FQGNSA. Between the trimmed V and J ends, which lost 1 base and 3 bases, there was a span of 7 bases. The CDR3 here is CASSLGRDYEQYF. The CDR3 nucleotides read TGTGCCAGCAGCTTAGGGCGGGACTACGAGCAGTACTTC.

This clonotype was seen ten or more times. The chain links TRBV6-1 to TRBJ1-2; D is unclear. CDR1 MNHNS and CDR2 SASEGT come from the germline V gene. Trimming stripped 3 bases from V and 8 bases from J, with 7 bases between. The CDR3 consists of 11 residues. CDR3 region: CASSEGSGYTF. CDR3 bases: TGTGCCAGCAGTGAGGGTTCGGGCTACACCTTC.

This chain uses TRBV24-1 with TRBJ1-2, with 8 nucleotides matching TRBD1. The V gene end was trimmed by 9 bases and the J gene end by 0 bases; junction bases not matched to a gene: 5. The CDR3 runs to 14 residues. Germline assignment: CDR1 KGHDR and CDR2 SFDVKD. CDR3 DNA sequence: TGTGCCACCGGCGGGGACAGGACTAACTATGGCTACACCTTC. Amino acid sequence: CATGGDRTNYGYTF.

The CDR3 protein is CSARGYYNEQFF. DNA of the CDR3: TGCAGTGCTAGAGGCTACTACAATGAGCAGTTCTTC. The chain uses TRBV20-1 and TRBJ2-1, with no clear D. This CDR3 region has 12 residues. Trimming shortened V by 1 base and J by 3 bases, and 4 bases separated the two germline ends. CDR1 is DFQATT and CDR2 is SNEGSKA in the germline V gene (reference sequence).

The chain uses TRBV25-1 and TRBJ1-2; TRBD1 matches at 9 bases. Germline CDR1 reads MGHDK; CDR2 reads SYGVNS. The CDR3 sequence is 15 residues long. Trimming removed 3 bases from V and 8 bases from J; junction bases left unmatched: 10. The chain's CDR3 is CASSEPTQGAGGYTF. For the CDR3, the DNA is TGTGCCAGCAGTGAGCCCACACAGGGGGCGGGGGGCTACACCTTC.

The chain carries TRBV19 and TRBJ1-1; D is possibly TRBD1 (5 bases). This CDR3 contains 13 residues. Trimming pared 10 bases from V and 5 bases from J, leaving 17 bases between. CDR1 is LNHDA and CDR2 is SQIVND in the germline V gene (reference sequence). DNA of the CDR3: TGTGCCACGGGGGAACAGGCGAGAACTGAAGCTTTCTTT. Amino acid sequence: CATGEQARTEAFF.

This clonotype was detected only once. The chain has TRBV10-3 and TRBJ1-1; 8 bases fit TRBD1. After removal of 4 bases from V and 6 bases from J, the junction contained 10 bases not matched to a gene. This CDR3 has 15 amino acids. CDR1 and CDR2 (germline): ENHRY, SYGVKD. The CDR3 DNA reads TGTGCCATCAGTGGTCTCCCGGGACAGGTCTCTGAAGCTTTCTTT. Translation gives CAISGLPGQVSEAFF.

The chain has TRBV19 and TRBJ1-2; D is ambiguous. Germline CDR1 LNHDA, CDR2 SQIVND (reference sequence). Between the trimmed V and J ends, which lost 7 bases and 4 bases, there was a span of 10 bases. The CDR3 covers 12 residues. CDR3 nucleotides: TGTGCCAGTATGCCGGATGCCTATGGCTACACCTTC. As protein: CASMPDAYGYTF. The full variable domain, with the rest looked up from reference TRBV19 and TRBJ1-2, is DGGITQSPKYLFRKEGQNVTLSCEQNLNHDAMYWYRQDPGQGLRLIYYSQIVNDFQKGDIAEGYSVSREKKESFPLTVTSAQKNPTAFYLCASMPDAYGYTFGSGTRLTVV.

The chain is built from TRBV3-1 and TRBJ2-3; D is unresolved. Trimming removed 1 base at V and 6 bases at J, with 8 bases between. This CDR3 comprises 13 residues. Germline CDR1 reads LGHDT; CDR2 reads YNNKEL (reference sequence). CDR3 nucleotides: TGTGCCAGCAGCCAAGGTGGTATTGATACGCAGTATTTT. Protein product: CASSQGGIDTQYF.

The chain links TRBV29-1 to TRBJ2-1; 9 nucleotides align to TRBD2. CDR3 length equals 17 residues. Germline trimming cut 4 bases from V and 0 bases from J; bases unmatched to any gene: 10. Germline V lookup: CDR1 SQVTM, CDR2 ANQGSEA. In DNA, the CDR3 is TGCAGCGTTGTTCGGGCGGGAGGGGTGAGCTCCTACAATGAGCAGTTCTTC. Protein product: CSVVRAGGVSSYNEQFF.

This clonotype was detected ten times or more. This rearrangement joins TRBV7-3 to TRBJ1-1, with D perhaps TRBD1 (6 bases). CDR3 size: 15 residues. Germline loops: CDR1 SGHTA, CDR2 FQGTGA. V lost 0 bases and J 5 bases, leaving 13 bases between the germline ends. In DNA form, the CDR3 reads TGTGCCAGCAGCTTAACGGGGCGGGGGGCAACTGAAGCTTTCTTT. Its protein is CASSLTGRGATEAFF.

Ten or more counts support this clonotype. The chain links TRBV20-1 to TRBJ2-7, with 7 nucleotides matching TRBD1. Germline loops: CDR1 DFQATT, CDR2 SNEGSKA (reference sequence). Germline trimming cut 1 base from V and 1 base from J; bases unmatched to any gene: 10. This CDR3 region has 16 residues. In DNA, the CDR3 is TGCAGTGCTAGAGGGGAAGGGGGCGCATATTCCTACGAGCAGTACTTC. Its protein is CSARGEGGAYSYEQYF.

In this sample, this clonotype turned up once. This chain connects TRBV15 to TRBJ1-3; 8 bases fit TRBD1. Germline CDR1 and CDR2: LNHNV and YYDKDF (reference sequence). After removal of 0 bases from V and 9 bases from J, the junction contained 13 bases not matched to a gene. There are 17 residues in the CDR3. The CDR3 is CATSRDVGTGPYGTIYF. The CDR3 DNA sequence: TGTGCCACCAGCAGAGATGTGGGGACAGGCCCCTATGGCACCATATATTTT.

This clonotype was seen once. This rearrangement joins TRBV28 to TRBJ2-7, with 12 bases identical to TRBD1. V lost 4 bases, J lost 7 bases, and 5 bases stayed unmatched. The CDR3 is made up of 14 amino acids. Germline assignment: CDR1 MDHEN and CDR2 SYDVKM. In nucleotides, the CDR3 is TGTGCCAGCAGTTCGGGACAGGGGGCGAGGGAGCAGTACTTC. It yields the protein CASSSGQGAREQYF.

In nucleotides, the CDR3 is TGTGCCAGCAAACGTGGACTAGTACCACCAGATACGCAGTATTTT. It yields the protein CASKRGLVPPDTQYF. The chain is built from TRBV11-1 and TRBJ2-3, with 7 bases lining up with TRBD2. The CDR3 extends over 15 amino acids. CDR1 is SGHAT and CDR2 is FQDESV in the germline V gene (reference sequence). The V segment lost 7 bases and the J segment 4 bases; nucleotides outside the gene matches: 11.

Concerning this clonotype: Possible read error: a much larger clone is one base away. J is TRBJ2-3 and V is TRBV13; 7 positions agree with TRBD2. The CDR3 consists of 15 residues. Germline V gives CDR1 PRHDT, CDR2 FYEKMQ (reference sequence). V dropped 2 bases and J dropped 2; count of bases not matched to a gene: 4. CDR3 loop: CASSLLADPTDTQYF. For the CDR3, the DNA is TGTGCCAGCAGCTTACTAGCGGACCCCACAGATACGCAGTATTTT.

This chain connects TRBV5-1 to TRBJ1-1; 10 bases fit TRBD1. This CDR3 comprises 14 residues. CDR1 is SGHRS, CDR2 YFSETQ, per germline. The ends lost 4 bases at V and 6 bases at J; junction bases unmatched: 6. CDR3 nucleotides: TGCGCCAGCAGCCGGGACAGGGGCGTAGCTGAAGCTTTCTTT. Translated: CASSRDRGVAEAFF.

This clonotype was found a few times. V usage is TRBV10-3 and J usage is TRBJ1-2; D perhaps matches TRBD1 (5 bases). The CDR3 is made up of 16 amino acids. Germline CDR1 and CDR2: ENHRY and SYGVKD. V was cut by 0 bases and J by 0 bases, with 11 bases left in between. In nucleotides, the CDR3 is TGTGCCATCAGTGAGTCTATCAGGGCACCTAACTATGGCTACACCTTC. It codes for CAISESIRAPNYGYTF.

In its sample, this clonotype was seen many times. The chain joins TRBV5-6 to TRBJ1-1; D possibly corresponds to TRBD1 (5 bases). The CDR3 covers 14 residues. Between the trimmed V and J ends, which lost 4 bases and 0 bases, there was a span of 10 bases. Germline assignment: CDR1 SGHDT and CDR2 YYEEEE. The CDR3: CASSQDSLNTEAFF. DNA of the CDR3: TGTGCCAGCAGCCAAGACAGCCTGAACACTGAAGCTTTCTTT.

V is TRBV19 and J is TRBJ1-2; unclear D gene. The germline V and J ends were trimmed by 6 bases and 0 bases, with 5 bases remaining between them. Germline-derived CDR1 and CDR2 are LNHDA and SQIVND (reference sequence). The length of the CDR3 is 12 residues. Here the CDR3 DNA reads TGTGCCAGTAGGATGGCTAACTATGGCTACACCTTC. Translation gives CASRMANYGYTF.